Sequencing of this T cell receptor (beta chain) was carried out in a study of quantifying T cell responses using KT2 cells. At the level of the study: Reverse transcription used primers in the TCR alpha and beta constant regions. Under optimum conditions, T4 ligation efficiency was estimated at more than 8%.

The sample is PBMC spiked with counted cells of clone KT2. The V segment lost 8 bases and the J segment 8 bases; nucleotides outside the gene matches: 11. Per the germline V gene, CDR1 is MNHEY and CDR2 is SMNVEV (reference sequence). CDR3 length: 14 residues. The cDNA 3' end received a ligated oligonucleotide with a UMI. First-round PCR used three to four cycles and beta primers RC1.1 and RC1.2 covering TRBC1 and TRBC2. TCRdb re-derived calls from the UMI-ligation and nested PCR reads in MiXCR, one entry per CDR3 protein. In the table there are 25,000 to 35,000 distinct CDR3 sequences, about 7.1% of which are singletons.

Sequenced: PBMCs spiked with cells of the T cell clone KT2. The TCR originated in a human donor. The chain couples TRBV27 to TRBJ1-2; 10 positions match TRBD1. This chain's CDR3 is CASSRGTGALGYTF. The CDR3 DNA reads as TGTGCCAGCTCCCGGGGGACAGGGGCCCTAGGCTACACCTTC.